This T cell receptor (beta chain) was recorded in a study of identical twins. General study results and limits: Within twin pairs, the out-of-frame alpha sequences they shared showed excess low generation probability. Insertions were reduced in abundant cord blood beta clonotypes but not in memory repertoires.

MiXCR, run by TCRdb on the 5' RACE reads, gives a single entry per CDR3 protein. The sample yields 540,000 or so distinct CDR3 sequences, about a fifth seen once. Concerning this clonotype itself: Antigen: not known.

This CDR3 has 12 residues. In germline, CDR1 is SQVTM, CDR2 ANQGSEA. The ends were cut back, 3 bases at V and 5 bases at J, with 10 bases in the middle. The same sample was also studied in work on yellow fever vaccine responses in identical twins.

V usage is TRBV29-1 and J usage is TRBJ1-2; D remains ambiguous. The sequenced sample was CD4+ T cells sorted from blood. This receptor was taken from a woman under 30 in good health. The CDR3 here is CSVEAYGYGYTF. The CDR3 coding sequence is TGCAGCGTTGAGGCATACGGATATGGCTACACCTTC.